This T cell receptor (beta chain) was found in a study of blood T cell repertoires in COVID-19. Across the study: Acute-phase and convalescent COVID-19 samples originated in the United States, Italy and Spain. Sample material is recorded as cDNA or gDNA derived from T cells, B-cell-depleted T cells, or PBMCs.

Authors' processing steps: How many nucleated cells were present was estimated from reference gene primer amplification. The table came from immunoSEQ multiplex PCR; TCRdb's copy has only in-frame clones and leaves some out. That table gives V, J and clone size, and the DNA gave D and trimming. Of about 360,000 clones listed, more than 75% were seen once; the top ten hold about 3%. This clone has a single count. The CDR3 runs 14 residues. Germline V gives CDR1 ENHRY, CDR2 SYGVKD. Trimming shortened V by 5 bases and J by 5 bases, and 15 bases separated the two germline ends. The sequenced sample was peripheral blood. The clonotype comes from a human donor in a cohort sampled during active COVID-19. V usage is TRBV10-3 and J usage is TRBJ2-5; no reliable D call. This chain's CDR3 is CAISKLFGSETQYF. CDR3 in DNA: TGTGCCATCAGTAAATTATTCGGTTCGGAGACCCAGTACTTC.